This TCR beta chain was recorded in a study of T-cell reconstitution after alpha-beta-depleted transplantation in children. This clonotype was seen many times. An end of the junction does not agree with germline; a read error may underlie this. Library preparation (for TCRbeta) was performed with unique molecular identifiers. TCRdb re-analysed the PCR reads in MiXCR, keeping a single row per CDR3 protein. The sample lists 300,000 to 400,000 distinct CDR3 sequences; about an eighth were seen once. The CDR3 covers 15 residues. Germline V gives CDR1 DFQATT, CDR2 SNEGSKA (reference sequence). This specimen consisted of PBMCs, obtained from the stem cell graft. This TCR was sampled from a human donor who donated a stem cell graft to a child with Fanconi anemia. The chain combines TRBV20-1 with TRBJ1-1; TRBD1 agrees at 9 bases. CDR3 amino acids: CSTYYLQGANTEVFF. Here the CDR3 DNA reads TGCAGTACCTATTACTTACAGGGGGCCAACACTGAAGTTTTCTTT.